The sequence of this T cell receptor beta chain was determined in a study of CD8 T cells in ankylosing spondylitis. Losses at the gene ends were 6 bases for V and 7 bases for J; bases not matched to a gene: 6. The CDR3 runs to 14 residues. Concerning this clonotype itself: Its antigen remains unknown.

Preparation of TCR beta libraries was done by quantitative 5'-RACE with molecular barcodes. TCRdb independently ran MiXCR on the 5' RACE reads; one entry per CDR3 protein. The sample carries 150,000 to 200,000 distinct CDR3 sequences, roughly 31% recorded once. Study results and caveats: Relatively scarce in peripheral blood, disease-linked clones were CD8+. Fewer than ten highly homologous variants made up a TCR beta motif that seemed to typify ankylosing spondylitis blood. Significantly higher representation of disease-linked clones was reported for matched ankylosing spondylitis synovial fluid.

This TCR was sampled from a male donor with ankylosing spondylitis. Sequenced: synovial fluid, either unsorted or a sorted T cell fraction (not recorded which). The gene calls are TRBV12-3 or TRBV12-4 and TRBJ1-6, with 7 bases identical to TRBD1. The CDR3 DNA is TGTGCCAGCAGGTCGGGGACAGAAAATTCACCCCTCCACTTT. Protein sequence: CASRSGTENSPLHF.